This T cell receptor (beta chain) was recovered during a study of blood T cell repertoires in COVID-19 (dated by TCRdb to about 2020). About the investigation overall: Samples from collaborators originated in the United States, Italy and Spain and spanned both the acute and convalescent phases of COVID-19. HLA class I and class II types, where available, came from metadata supplied by the sample provider rather than from assay-based typing. The repertoires were released in a freely available public database meant as a resource for research on the immune response to SARS-CoV-2. The dataset comprised deeply sampled blood TCRbeta repertoires from subjects exposed to, actively infected with, or recovered from COVID-19. The prospective study material was composed of cDNA or gDNA derived from T cells, B-cell-depleted T cells, or PBMCs. Samples came from the ongoing ImmuneRACE study (first 160 participants) plus 1,254 subjects from 6 global collaborators. The sample metadata nearly always contained a de-identified subject ID, COVID-19 status, age in years and sex. The paper's findings and limits, for the study overall: Clinical and demographic metadata were provided uncurated, with the amount varying by source and participant.

The immunoSEQ Assay, a bias-controlled multiplex PCR, was used to amplify TCRbeta CDR3 regions from genomic DNA. The authors' analysis ran thus. The number of nucleated cells in each sample was estimated from the amplification of reference gene primers within the assay. To quantify the absolute abundance of each unique TCRbeta CDR3 rearrangement, sequence reads were collapsed and filtered. For each sample, productive Simpson clonality was calculated as the square root of Simpson's diversity index over productive rearrangements. TCRdb re-hosts the immuneACCESS table, in-frame sequences only. Its copies lack some clones; in the studies checked, an unresolved V gene accounts for under half of them, and the cause for the rest is not known. That table is the source of V, J and clone size, and D and trimming were worked out from the DNA. This sample is represented by some 14,000 clones; around nine tenths of them were singletons. The ten largest clones capture approximately 2.5% of the sample.

Each collaborating institution followed its own protocols to collect whole blood in K2EDTA tubes. For TCRbeta analysis, collaborators shipped samples in one of three forms: frozen whole blood, isolated PBMCs, or DNA extracted from either of those sample types. After removal of 6 bases from V and 4 bases from J, the junction retains 6 bases not matched to a gene. The CDR3 numbers 14 residues from cysteine through phenylalanine. Only the CDR3 DNA is retained, 42 bases long and in frame from the first base. Taken from the germline V gene, the CDR1 and CDR2 loops are KGHSH and LQKENI. Note on this clone: The antigen this receptor binds is unknown. No base-level quality is on record; no much larger clone is a single base apart.

In this chain, TRBV18 is recombined with TRBJ2-5, and 9 junction bases match TRBD1. This TCR derives from a human donor in a cohort sampled during active COVID-19. Sequences were obtained from peripheral blood. The CDR3 in this case is CASSPGTGPETQYF. The DNA is as follows: TGTGCCAGCTCTCCCGGGACAGGGCCAGAGACCCAGTACTTC.